This T cell receptor beta chain comes out of a study of blood T cell repertoires in COVID-19. Study-level background: COVID-19 samples from acute and convalescent phases originated in the United States, Italy and Spain. T cells, B-cell-depleted T cells, or PBMCs supplied cDNA or gDNA.

CDR3 length equals 13 residues. Trimming took 1 base from V and 5 from J, leaving 9 bases between them. Germline CDR1 and CDR2: SGHRS and YFSETQ. Original processing methods: Amplification from reference gene primers served as the basis for estimated nucleated cell counts. Method: immunoSEQ multiplex PCR; TCRdb's copy keeps in-frame clones and lacks some. That table is the source of V, J and clone size, and D and trimming were worked out from the DNA. The sample shows approximately 300,000 clones, roughly 90% of them seen only once. Source material: peripheral blood. The origin of this receptor is a man younger than 35 with active or convalescent COVID-19. J is TRBJ1-1 and V is TRBV5-1; D might be TRBD1 (6 bases). CDR3 DNA sequence: TGCGCCAGCAGCTTGCCAGGGGCTACTGAAGCTTTCTTT. Its translation: CASSLPGATEAFF.